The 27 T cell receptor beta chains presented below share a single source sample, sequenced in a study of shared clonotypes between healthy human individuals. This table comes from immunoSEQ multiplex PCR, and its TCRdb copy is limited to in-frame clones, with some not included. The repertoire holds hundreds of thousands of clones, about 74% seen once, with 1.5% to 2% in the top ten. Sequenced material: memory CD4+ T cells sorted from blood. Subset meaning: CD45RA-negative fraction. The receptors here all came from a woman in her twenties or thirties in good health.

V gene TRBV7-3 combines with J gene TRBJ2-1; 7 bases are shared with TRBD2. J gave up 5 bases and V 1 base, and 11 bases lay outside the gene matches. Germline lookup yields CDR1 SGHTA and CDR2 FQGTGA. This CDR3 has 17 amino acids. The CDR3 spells CASSLNPGAGENNEQFF. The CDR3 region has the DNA TGTGCCAGCAGCTTAAACCCCGGGGCGGGGGAAAACAATGAGCAGTTCTTC.

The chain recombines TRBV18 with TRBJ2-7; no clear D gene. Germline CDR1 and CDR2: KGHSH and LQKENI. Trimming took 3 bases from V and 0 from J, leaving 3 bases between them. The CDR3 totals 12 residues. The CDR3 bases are TGTGCCAGCTCACCGCCCTCCTACGAGCAGTACTTC. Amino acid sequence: CASSPPSYEQYF.

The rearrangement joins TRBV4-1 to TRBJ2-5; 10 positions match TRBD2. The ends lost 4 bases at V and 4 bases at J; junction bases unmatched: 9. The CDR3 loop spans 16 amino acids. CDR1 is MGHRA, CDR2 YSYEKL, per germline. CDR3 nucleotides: TGCGCCAGCAGCCCCACCGAAGCGGGAGGGCTAGAGACCCAGTACTTC. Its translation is CASSPTEAGGLETQYF.

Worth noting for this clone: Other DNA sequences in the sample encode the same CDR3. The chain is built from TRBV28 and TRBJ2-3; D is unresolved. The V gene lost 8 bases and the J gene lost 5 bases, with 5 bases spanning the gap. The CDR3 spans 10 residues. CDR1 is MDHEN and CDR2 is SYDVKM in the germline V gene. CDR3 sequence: CASGRDTQYF. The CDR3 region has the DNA TGTGCCAGCGGTCGAGATACGCAGTATTTT.

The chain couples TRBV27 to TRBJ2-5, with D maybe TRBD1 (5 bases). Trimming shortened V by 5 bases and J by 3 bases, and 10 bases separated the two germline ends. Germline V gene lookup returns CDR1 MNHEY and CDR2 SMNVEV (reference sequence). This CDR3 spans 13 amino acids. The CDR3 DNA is TGTGCCAGCAGTCCTTCCAGGGAAGAGACCCAGTACTTC. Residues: CASSPSREETQYF.

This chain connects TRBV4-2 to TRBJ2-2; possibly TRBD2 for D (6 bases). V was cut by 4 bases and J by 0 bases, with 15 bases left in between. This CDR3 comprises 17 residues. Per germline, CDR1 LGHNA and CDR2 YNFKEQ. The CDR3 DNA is TGTGCCAGCAGCCTACCCAATGGCGGGACGAACACCGGGGAGCTGTTTTTT. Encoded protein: CASSLPNGGTNTGELFF.

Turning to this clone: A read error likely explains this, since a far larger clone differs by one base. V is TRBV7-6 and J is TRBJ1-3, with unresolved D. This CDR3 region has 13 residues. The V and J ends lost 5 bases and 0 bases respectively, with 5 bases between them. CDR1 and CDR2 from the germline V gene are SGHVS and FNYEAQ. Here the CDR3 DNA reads TGTGCCAGCAGCCGAGACTCTGGAAACACCATATATTTT. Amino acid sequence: CASSRDSGNTIYF. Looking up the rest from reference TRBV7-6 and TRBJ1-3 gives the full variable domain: GAGVSQSPRYKVTKRGQDVALRCDPISGHVSLYWYRQALGQGPEFLTYFNYEAQQDKSGLPNDRFSAERPEGSISTLTIQRTEQRDSAMYRCASSRDSGNTIYFGEGSWLTVV.

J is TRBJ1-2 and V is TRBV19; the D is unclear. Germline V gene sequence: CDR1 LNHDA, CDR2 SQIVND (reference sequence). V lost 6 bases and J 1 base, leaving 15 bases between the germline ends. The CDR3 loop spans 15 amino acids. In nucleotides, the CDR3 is TGTGCCAGTAGGGTAGTAAGGGCGAGTAACTATGGCTACACCTTC. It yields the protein CASRVVRASNYGYTF. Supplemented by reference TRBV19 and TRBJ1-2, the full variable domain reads DGGITQSPKYLFRKEGQNVTLSCEQNLNHDAMYWYRQDPGQGLRLIYYSQIVNDFQKGDIAEGYSVSREKKESFPLTVTSAQKNPTAFYLCASRVVRASNYGYTFGSGTRLTVV.

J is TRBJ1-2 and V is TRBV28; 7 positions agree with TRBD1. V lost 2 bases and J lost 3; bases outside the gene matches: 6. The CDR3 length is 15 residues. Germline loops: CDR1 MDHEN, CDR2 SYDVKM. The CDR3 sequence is CASSLVGRGDYGYTF. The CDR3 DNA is TGTGCCAGCAGTTTAGTCGGCAGGGGGGACTATGGCTACACCTTC.

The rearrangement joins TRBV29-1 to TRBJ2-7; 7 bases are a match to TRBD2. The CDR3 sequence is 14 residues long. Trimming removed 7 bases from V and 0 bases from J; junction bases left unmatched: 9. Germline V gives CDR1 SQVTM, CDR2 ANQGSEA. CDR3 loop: CSAAGPSGSYEQYF. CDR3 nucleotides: TGCAGCGCTGCGGGCCCTAGCGGCTCCTACGAGCAGTACTTC.

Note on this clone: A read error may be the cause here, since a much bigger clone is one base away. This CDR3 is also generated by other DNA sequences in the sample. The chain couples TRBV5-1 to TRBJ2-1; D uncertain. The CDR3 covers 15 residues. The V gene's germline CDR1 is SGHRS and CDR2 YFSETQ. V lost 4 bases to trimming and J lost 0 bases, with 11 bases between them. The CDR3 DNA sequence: TGCGCCAGCAGCACCGACTCGAGCTCCTACAATGAGCAGTTCTTC. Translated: CASSTDSSSYNEQFF.

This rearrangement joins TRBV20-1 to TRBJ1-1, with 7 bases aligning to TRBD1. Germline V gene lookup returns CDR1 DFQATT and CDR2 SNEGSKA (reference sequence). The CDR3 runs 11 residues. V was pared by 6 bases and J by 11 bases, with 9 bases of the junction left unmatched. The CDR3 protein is CSARGAEGAFF. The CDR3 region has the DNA TGCAGTGCCAGGGGGGCGGAGGGGGCTTTCTTT.

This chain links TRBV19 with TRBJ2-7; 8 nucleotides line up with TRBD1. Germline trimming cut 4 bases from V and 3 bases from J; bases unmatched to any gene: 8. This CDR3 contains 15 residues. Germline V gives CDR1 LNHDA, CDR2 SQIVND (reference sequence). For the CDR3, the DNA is TGTGCCAGTAGTACCATAGACAGGGGAAGCTACGAGCAGTACTTC. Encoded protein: CASSTIDRGSYEQYF.

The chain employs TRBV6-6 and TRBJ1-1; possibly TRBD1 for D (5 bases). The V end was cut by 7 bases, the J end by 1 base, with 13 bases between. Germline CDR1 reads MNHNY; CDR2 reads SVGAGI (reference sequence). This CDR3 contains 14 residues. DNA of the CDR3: TGTGCCAGCACCCTAGGGGCCGCGAACACTGAAGCTTTCTTT. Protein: CASTLGAANTEAFF.

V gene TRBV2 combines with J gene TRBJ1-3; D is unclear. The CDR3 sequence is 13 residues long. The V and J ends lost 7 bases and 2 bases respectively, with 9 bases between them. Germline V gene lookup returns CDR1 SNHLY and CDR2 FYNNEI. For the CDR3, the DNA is TGTGCCAGCACAATCCCCCCTGGAAACACCATATATTTT. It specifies CASTIPPGNTIYF. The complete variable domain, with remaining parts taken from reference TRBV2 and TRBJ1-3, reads EPEVTQTPSHQVTQMGQEVILRCVPISNHLYFYWYRQILGQKVEFLVSFYNNEISEKSEIFDDQFSVERPDGSNFTLKIRSTKLEDSAMYFCASTIPPGNTIYFGEGSWLTVV.

The CDR3 loop reads CASSPTTGGRQTGELFF. The CDR3 DNA sequence: TGTGCCAGCTCACCTACGACAGGGGGGCGCCAAACCGGGGAGCTGTTTTTT. This sequence joins TRBV18 and TRBJ2-2; TRBD1 agrees at 9 bases. The germline V gene encodes CDR1 KGHSH and CDR2 LQKENI. With 3 bases clipped from V and 5 bases from J, the junction kept 10 bases outside the gene matches. CDR3 size: 17 residues. Supplemented by reference TRBV18 and TRBJ2-2, the full variable domain reads NAGVMQNPRHLVRRRGQEARLRCSPMKGHSHVYWYRQLPEEGLKFMVYLQKENIIDESGMPKERFSAEFPKEGPSILRIQQVVRGDSAAYFCASSPTTGGRQTGELFFGEGSRLTVL.

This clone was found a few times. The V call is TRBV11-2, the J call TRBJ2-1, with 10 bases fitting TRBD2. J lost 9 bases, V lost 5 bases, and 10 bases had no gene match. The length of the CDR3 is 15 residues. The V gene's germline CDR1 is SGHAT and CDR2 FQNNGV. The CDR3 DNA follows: TGTGCCAGCAGCGTTTCTAGCGGGAGTACTATTGAGCAGTTCTTC. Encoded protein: CASSVSSGSTIEQFF.

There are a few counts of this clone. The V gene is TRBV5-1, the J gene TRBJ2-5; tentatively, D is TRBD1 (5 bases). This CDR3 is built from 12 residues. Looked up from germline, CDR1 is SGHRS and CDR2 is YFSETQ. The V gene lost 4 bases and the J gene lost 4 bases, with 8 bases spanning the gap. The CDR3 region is CASSEGAETQYF. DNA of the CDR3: TGCGCCAGCAGCGAAGGGGCAGAGACCCAGTACTTC.

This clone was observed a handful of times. The chain's CDR3 is CSVQQGDQPQHF. The CDR3 nucleotides are TGCAGCGTTCAACAAGGGGATCAGCCCCAGCATTTT. The chain carries TRBV29-1 and TRBJ1-5, with TRBD1 as a possible D gene (5 bases). V dropped 5 bases and J dropped 5 bases, with 10 bases sitting between them. CDR1 is SQVTM, CDR2 ANQGSEA, per germline. The CDR3 has 12 residues.

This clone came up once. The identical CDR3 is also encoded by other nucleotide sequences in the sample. The CDR3: CASSVGGIYNEQFF. Here the CDR3 DNA reads TGTGCCAGCAGCGTAGGGGGGATCTACAATGAGCAGTTCTTC. The genes are TRBV9 and TRBJ2-1; D might be TRBD1 or TRBD2, each matching 5 bases. The germline V gene has CDR1 SGDLS and CDR2 YYNGEE. The germline V and J ends were trimmed by 0 bases and 3 bases, with 7 bases remaining between them. The CDR3 spans 14 residues.

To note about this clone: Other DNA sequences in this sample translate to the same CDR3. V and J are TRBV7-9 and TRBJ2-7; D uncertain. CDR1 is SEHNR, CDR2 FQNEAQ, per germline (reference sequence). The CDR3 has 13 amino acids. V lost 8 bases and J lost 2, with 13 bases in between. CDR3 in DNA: TGTGCCAGCTCCCGAGATCCCACCTACGAGCAGTACTTC. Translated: CASSRDPTYEQYF. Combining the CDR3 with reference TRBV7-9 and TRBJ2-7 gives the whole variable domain DTGVSQNPRHKITKRGQNVTFRCDPISEHNRLYWYRQTLGQGPEFLTYFQNEAQLEKSRLLSDRFSAERPKGSFSTLEIQRTEQGDSAMYLCASSRDPTYEQYFGPGTRLTVT.

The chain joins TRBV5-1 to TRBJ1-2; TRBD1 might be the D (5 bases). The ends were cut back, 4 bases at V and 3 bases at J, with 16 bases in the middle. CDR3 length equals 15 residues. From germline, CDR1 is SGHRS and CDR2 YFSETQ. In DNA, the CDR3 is TGCGCCAGCAGCCCGGATTGGGGGGTTGACTATGGCTACACCTTC. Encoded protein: CASSPDWGVDYGYTF.

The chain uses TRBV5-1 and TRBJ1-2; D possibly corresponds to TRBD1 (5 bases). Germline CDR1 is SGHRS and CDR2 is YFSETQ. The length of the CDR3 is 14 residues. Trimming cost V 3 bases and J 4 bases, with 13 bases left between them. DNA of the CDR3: TGCGCCAGCAGCTCCGCGGCAGGGACCTATGGCTACACCTTC. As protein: CASSSAAGTYGYTF.

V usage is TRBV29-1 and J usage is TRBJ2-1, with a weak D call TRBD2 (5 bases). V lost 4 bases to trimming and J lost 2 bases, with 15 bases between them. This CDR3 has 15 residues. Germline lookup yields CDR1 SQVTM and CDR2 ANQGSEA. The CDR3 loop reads CSVGRNSGAYNEQFF. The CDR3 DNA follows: TGCAGCGTTGGGAGGAACAGCGGAGCCTACAATGAGCAGTTCTTC.

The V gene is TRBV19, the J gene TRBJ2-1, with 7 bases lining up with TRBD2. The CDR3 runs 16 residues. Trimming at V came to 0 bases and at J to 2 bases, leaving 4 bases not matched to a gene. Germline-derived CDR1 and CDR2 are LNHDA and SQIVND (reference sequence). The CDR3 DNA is TGTGCCAGTAGTATAGAGGCGGGAGTGACCTACAATGAGCAGTTCTTC. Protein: CASSIEAGVTYNEQFF.

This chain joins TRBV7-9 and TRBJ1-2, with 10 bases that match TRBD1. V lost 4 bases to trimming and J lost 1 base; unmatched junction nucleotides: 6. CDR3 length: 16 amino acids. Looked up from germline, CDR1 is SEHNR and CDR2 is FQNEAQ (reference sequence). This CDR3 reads CASSSRGTGVNYGYTF. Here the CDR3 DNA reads TGTGCCAGCAGCTCGCGGGGGACAGGGGTTAACTATGGCTACACCTTC.

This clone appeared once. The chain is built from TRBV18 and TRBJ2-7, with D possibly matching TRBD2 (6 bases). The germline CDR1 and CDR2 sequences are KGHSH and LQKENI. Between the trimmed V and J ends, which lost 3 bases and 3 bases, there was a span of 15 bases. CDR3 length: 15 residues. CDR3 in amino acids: CASSPSGLGNYEQYF. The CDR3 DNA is TGTGCCAGCTCACCCTCGGGACTCGGAAACTACGAGCAGTACTTC.